This T cell receptor (beta chain) emerged from a study of CXCR3-negative and CXCR3-positive naive CD8 T cells. The study, taken as a whole, reports: Researchers report CXCR3 expression partially decreased after cryopreservation, with fresh PBMCs used in most assays. When CXCR3-positive naive cells were set against CXCR3-negative naive cells, the former had more hydrophobic TRB CDR3s. Whereas both naive subsets had comparably high diversity, memory CD8+ cells had much lower diversity.

UMI labels and 5' RACE were used to prepare the TRB cDNA libraries. After re-calling the 5' RACE reads, TCRdb lists one entry per CDR3 protein, DNA absent. The sample holds about 110,000 distinct CDR3 sequences. Identification of naive CD8+ T cells rested on CD45RO-CCR7+CD27+CD95- status. The CDR3 runs to 16 residues. Germline loops: CDR1 LGHNA, CDR2 YSLEER. Turning to this clonotype: Its antigen is as yet unknown.

The chain is built from TRBV4-3 and TRBJ1-2; TCRdb calls TRBD1, which cannot be checked without DNA. The sequence was collected from a human donor in good health. Some clones in this sample may be carry-over from other donors' samples. The source material was naive CXCR3+ CD8+ T cells from blood. Described subset: CD45RO-CCR7+CD27+CD95- naive CD8+ T cells expressing CXCR3 (TNR3+). The CDR3 sequence: CASSQDPRAANYGYTF.